One T cell receptor beta chain is described in this entry. Its antigen remains unknown. Germline CDR1 reads MDHEN; CDR2 reads SYDVKM. V lost 6 bases, J lost 1 base, and 9 bases lay in between. This CDR3 is 13 amino acids long. This sample was included in a study of cytomegalovirus exposure and HLA in healthy donors. Findings of the study overall: Productive rates of about 90% or about 30% were seen for most TCR beta V segments in an earlier analysis. The study flagged around 150 TCR beta chains as cytomegalovirus-associated.

Healthy bone marrow donors made up the donors. This PCR relied on a set of 60 Vbeta primers and 13 Jbeta primers. Assay: immunoSEQ multiplex PCR; the TCRdb copy retains only in-frame clones and omits some. The table records about 77,000 clones, around three quarters of them present only once. The clonotype originates from a man aged 40-50 years in good health and CMV-seronegative. This rearrangement joins TRBV28 to TRBJ1-2, with D uncertain. The sequenced sample was PBMCs. CDR3 sequence (DNA): TGTGCCAGCAGAGGACGGGGTAACTATGGCTACACCTTC. Residues: CASRGRGNYGYTF.